This T cell receptor beta chain came from a study of blood T cell repertoires in COVID-19. Germline V gives CDR1 WSHSY, CDR2 SAAADI. There are 13 residues in the CDR3. V was clipped by 0 bases and J by 6 bases, with 9 bases between them. Produced via immunoSEQ multiplex PCR; TCRdb's table is partial and in-frame only. The sample yields roughly 57,000 clones, around 70% seen once. The rearrangement joins TRBV10-2 to TRBJ2-7, with D possibly matching TRBD1 (5 bases). The sequenced sample was peripheral blood. The TCR originated in a woman in her seventies with acute or convalescent COVID-19. CDR3 coding DNA: TGCGCCAGCAGTGAGTCCCCGCAGGGCGAGCAGTACTTC. As protein: CASSESPQGEQYF.